This T cell receptor (beta chain) comes out of a study of immune evolution from preneoplasia to lung adenocarcinoma. Clones were read by immunoSEQ multiplex PCR, and TCRdb kept only the in-frame ones, dropping some. Of fewer than 50,000 clones listed, roughly 80% are singletons. V gave up 0 bases and J gave up 2 bases, with 9 bases separating them. There are 14 residues in the CDR3. Germline CDR1 and CDR2: SGHRS and YFSETQ. Each case's diagnosis was confirmed by two pathologists on H&E. Sequencing was performed on FFPE invasive lung adenocarcinoma tissue. The receptor was derived from a person in their sixties with lung adenocarcinoma. This chain links TRBV5-1 with TRBJ2-7; D remains ambiguous. The CDR3 region has the DNA TGCGCCAGCAGCTTGGGACTGACAACCTACGAGCAGTACTTC. Translation gives CASSLGLTTYEQYF.